This entry is about one T cell receptor beta chain. Its antigen is not identified. This CDR3 spans 20 amino acids. The method was immunoSEQ multiplex PCR; TCRdb's version includes in-frame clones alone and lacks a portion of them. The sample consists of over 100,000 clones, about 85% of them appearing once. Second-dose timings of about 4 or about 12 weeks were pooled. The data originate from a study of T cell responses to AZD1222 COVID-19 vaccine. Study-level results: Of the AZD1222 recipients, only five to seven were seropositive at baseline.

Material: peripheral blood, obtained 28 days after the second AZD1222 dose. J is TRBJ1-3 and V is TRBV21-1; whether TRBD1, the table's D call, matches the DNA was not checked. TRBV21-1 is assigned pseudogene status. This TCR was sampled from an adult who received the AZD1222 COVID-19 vaccine. CDR3 residues: CASSPRMGKALPVSGNTIYF. The DNA of the CDR3 is TGTGCCAGCAGCCCACGAATGGGCAAAGCTCTACCCGTTTCTGGAAACACCATATATTTT.